These 22 T cell receptor beta chains were sequenced from one sample in a study of blood T cell repertoires in COVID-19. Generated by immunoSEQ multiplex PCR, the TCRdb table keeps only in-frame clones and is missing some. This sample has 160,000 or so clones, with approximately 88% found just once. Sequencing input: peripheral blood. The receptor source for this set is a woman aged 50 to 60 with acute or convalescent COVID-19.

The rearrangement links TRBV11-2 to TRBJ2-7; no clear D. CDR1 is SGHAT and CDR2 is FQNNGV in the germline V gene. This CDR3 is built from 15 residues. V lost 5 bases and J 1 base, leaving 15 bases between the germline ends. In DNA form, the CDR3 reads TGTGCCAGCAGCCTGAGTGGCGGATGGTCCTACGAGCAGTACTTC. It is translated as CASSLSGGWSYEQYF.

This chain uses TRBV19 with TRBJ1-1; D call uncertain. Trimming shortened V by 1 base and J by 4 bases, and 10 bases separated the two germline ends. The CDR3 has 14 amino acids. CDR1 and CDR2 (germline): LNHDA, SQIVND (reference sequence). CDR3 coding DNA: TGTGCCAGTAGTATAGGCCCGGGAAGCACTGAAGCTTTCTTT. Translated: CASSIGPGSTEAFF.

V and J are TRBV12-5 and TRBJ1-5; TRBD1 aligns across 9 bases. CDR1 is LGHNT, CDR2 FRNRAP, per germline. This CDR3 has 16 amino acids. With 3 bases clipped from V and 9 bases from J, the junction kept 12 bases outside the gene matches. The chain's CDR3 is CASGLIGTGRSGPQHF. Here the CDR3 DNA reads TGTGCTAGTGGTTTAATCGGGACAGGGAGAAGTGGGCCCCAGCATTTT.

V usage is TRBV7-2 and J usage is TRBJ2-5; weak D call: TRBD1 (5 bases). Trimming removed 5 bases at V and 2 bases at J, with 12 bases between. The germline CDR1 and CDR2 sequences are SGHTA and FQGNSA. This CDR3 spans 14 amino acids. This CDR3 is CASSTGRGQETQYF. CDR3 coding DNA: TGTGCCAGCAGCACCGGAAGGGGTCAAGAGACCCAGTACTTC.

The chain couples TRBV11-3 to TRBJ2-1, with 11 bases identical to TRBD1. Per germline, CDR1 SGHNT and CDR2 YENEEA. There are 13 residues in the CDR3. V lost 6 bases to trimming and J lost 7 bases; unmatched junction nucleotides: 2. The CDR3 region is CASRGQGGNEQFF. In DNA, the CDR3 is TGTGCCAGCAGGGGACAGGGGGGAAATGAGCAGTTCTTC.

This chain uses TRBV3-1 (or the pseudogene TRBV3-2) with TRBJ2-2, with unresolved D. The V gene lost 2 bases and the J gene lost 6 bases, with 10 bases spanning the gap. The CDR3 is 14 residues long. CDR1 and CDR2 (germline): LGHDT, YNNKEL (reference sequence). The CDR3 loop is CASSQLRGAGELFF. As DNA, the CDR3 is TGTGCCAGCAGCCAACTCCGTGGAGCCGGGGAGCTGTTTTTT.

This rearrangement joins TRBV5-1 to TRBJ2-1; 8 bases align to TRBD1. This CDR3 region has 13 residues. Germline V gives CDR1 SGHRS, CDR2 YFSETQ. J lost 7 bases, V lost 4 bases, and 4 bases had no gene match. In nucleotides, the CDR3 is TGCGCCAGCAGCATGGGACAGGTAAATGAGCAGTTCTTC. Residues: CASSMGQVNEQFF.

This clone has just one count. V usage is TRBV14 and J usage is TRBJ2-2; no clear D. Per germline, CDR1 SGHDN and CDR2 FVKESK. This CDR3 is built from 16 residues. V gave up 6 bases and J gave up 0 bases, with 14 bases separating them. CDR3 loop: CASRPMEASNTGELFF. CDR3 nucleotide sequence: TGTGCCAGCAGGCCCATGGAAGCGTCGAACACCGGGGAGCTGTTTTTT. The full variable domain, completed using reference TRBV14 and TRBJ2-2, is EAGVTQFPSHSVIEKGQTVTLRCDPISGHDNLYWYRRVMGKEIKFLLHFVKESKQDESGMPNNRFLAERTGGTYSTLKVQPAELEDSGVYFCASRPMEASNTGELFFGEGSRLTVL.

The rearrangement joins TRBV7-8 to TRBJ1-2; TRBD1 aligns across 7 bases. CDR3 length: 15 amino acids. Per the germline V gene, CDR1 is SGHVS and CDR2 is FQNEAQ. The junction had 9 bases not matched to a gene; V was cut back by 2 bases and J by 6 bases. CDR3 in amino acids: CASSLTGTDGDGYTF. Written as DNA, the CDR3 is TGTGCCAGCAGCTTAACAGGGACAGACGGTGATGGCTACACCTTC.

The chain joins TRBV29-1 to TRBJ1-2; possible D gene TRBD1, 5 bases. Germline assignment: CDR1 SQVTM and CDR2 ANQGSEA. CDR3 size: 13 residues. The V end was cut by 4 bases, the J end by 7 bases, with 16 bases between. CDR3 loop: CSVVPNQGSGYTF. DNA of the CDR3: TGCAGCGTTGTGCCGAACCAGGGAAGTGGCTACACCTTC. The full variable domain, its missing parts supplied by reference TRBV29-1 and TRBJ1-2, is SAVISQKPSRDICQRGTSLTIQCQVDSQVTMMFWYRQQPGQSLTLIATANQGSEATYESGFVIDKFPISRPNLTFSTLTVSNMSPEDSSIYLCSVVPNQGSGYTFGSGTRLTVV.

This chain joins TRBV7-3 and TRBJ2-1; 10 bases fit TRBD2. J was trimmed by 7 bases and V by 5 bases; bases with no gene match: 5. Germline-derived CDR1 and CDR2 are SGHTA and FQGTGA. The CDR3 length is 14 residues. CDR3 nucleotide sequence: TGTGCCAGCAGCCTGGGACTAGCGCAAAATGAGCAGTTCTTC. Translating gives CASSLGLAQNEQFF.

The V call is TRBV30, the J call TRBJ1-2, with no clear D. There are 12 residues in the CDR3. CDR1 GTSNPN and CDR2 SVGIG come from the germline V gene (reference sequence). The V gene lost 3 bases and the J gene lost 8 bases, with 13 bases spanning the gap. The chain's CDR3 is CAWRPSGGGYTF. CDR3 coding DNA: TGTGCCTGGAGACCCAGCGGAGGAGGCTACACCTTC.

This rearrangement joins TRBV3-1 (or the pseudogene TRBV3-2) to TRBJ2-5, with D possibly matching TRBD2 (5 bases). V was pared by 3 bases and J by 4 bases, with 9 bases between. CDR1 and CDR2 from the germline V gene are LGHDT and YNNKEL (reference sequence). The CDR3 runs to 13 residues. Here the CDR3 DNA reads TGTGCCAGCAGCCACAGCGAGGGAGAGACCCAGTACTTC. It is translated as CASSHSEGETQYF.

V gene TRBV7-2 combines with J gene TRBJ2-3, with D tentatively TRBD1 (6 bases). Trimming shortened V by 4 bases and J by 6 bases, and 11 bases separated the two germline ends. CDR3 length: 13 residues. Germline V lookup: CDR1 SGHTA, CDR2 FQGNSA. The CDR3 DNA follows: TGTGCCAGCAGCTGGAACAGGGTCGATACGCAGTATTTT. It translates to CASSWNRVDTQYF. The entire variable domain, with the rest obtained from reference TRBV7-2 and TRBJ2-3, is as follows: GAGVSQSPSNKVTEKGKDVELRCDPISGHTALYWYRQSLGQGLEFLIYFQGNSAPDKSGLPSDRFSAERTGGSVSTLTIQRTQQEDSAVYLCASSWNRVDTQYFGPGTRLTVL.

This rearrangement joins TRBV12-3 or TRBV12-4 to TRBJ1-2; D uncertain. This CDR3 has 13 amino acids. Trimming left V 7 bases short and J 3 bases short, with 12 bases between. The CDR3 DNA sequence: TGTGCCAGCAATTCGGGGATGGACTATGGCTACACCTTC. Translated: CASNSGMDYGYTF.

The V gene is TRBV24-1, the J gene TRBJ2-3; TRBD2 might be the D (5 bases). Germline-derived CDR1 and CDR2 are KGHDR and SFDVKD. The CDR3 totals 15 residues. V lost 7 bases, J lost 1 base, and 14 bases lay in between. DNA of the CDR3: TGTGCCACCAGCGCGGGTTTTTCTGGCACAGATACGCAGTATTTT. Translating it yields CATSAGFSGTDTQYF.

The genes are TRBV7-7 and TRBJ2-3, with 12 bases matching TRBD2. This CDR3 has 15 amino acids. Trimming took 5 bases from V and 4 from J; bases not matched to a gene: 4. Germline V gene data show CDR1 as SSHAT and CDR2 as FNYEAQ (reference sequence). The chain's CDR3 is CASSPTSGGPDTQYF. DNA for the CDR3: TGTGCCAGCAGCCCAACTAGCGGGGGGCCAGATACGCAGTATTTT.

CDR3 region: CSVVLTGELFF. CDR3 coding DNA: TGCAGCGTTGTCCTGACCGGGGAGCTGTTTTTT. The rearrangement joins TRBV29-1 to TRBJ2-2; no definite D call. The CDR3 has 11 residues. Germline V lookup: CDR1 SQVTM, CDR2 ANQGSEA. Trimming pared 4 bases from V and 5 bases from J, leaving 5 bases between.

This clone was picked up one time. The chain uses TRBV2 and TRBJ1-1; 9 bases map to TRBD1. The CDR3 covers 16 residues. V shed 2 bases and J 1 base; nucleotides not matched to a gene: 5. Germline loops: CDR1 SNHLY, CDR2 FYNNEI. CDR3 sequence (DNA): TGTGCCAGCAGTGAAAGGAGGGGACAGGGGAACACTGAAGCTTTCTTT. Its protein product is CASSERRGQGNTEAFF.

V is TRBV13 and J is TRBJ1-1, with D tentatively TRBD1 (6 bases). V lost 1 base to trimming and J lost 1 base, with 10 bases between them. Germline V CDR1 and CDR2: PRHDT, FYEKMQ (reference sequence). The CDR3 is made up of 15 amino acids. The CDR3 spells CASSLDQGQNTEAFF. CDR3 DNA sequence: TGTGCCAGCAGCTTAGATCAGGGACAGAACACTGAAGCTTTCTTT.

The chain joins TRBV14 to TRBJ2-1, with TRBD2 matching 10 bases. Germline CDR1 and CDR2: SGHDN and FVKESK. The CDR3 spans 18 residues. Germline trimming cut 1 base from V and 1 base from J; bases unmatched to any gene: 7. CDR3 sequence (DNA): TGTGCCAGCAGCCAAGTTCTCTCTAGCGGGAGTTCCTACAATGAGCAGTTCTTC. Its translation is CASSQVLSSGSSYNEQFF.

The CDR3 reads CASSSARGGHNTGELFF. The CDR3 nucleotides read TGTGCCAGCAGCTCCGCCCGTGGGGGCCATAACACCGGGGAGCTGTTTTTT. The chain recombines TRBV7-9 with TRBJ2-2, with a weak D call TRBD1 (6 bases). Trimming shortened V by 4 bases and J by 2 bases, and 17 bases separated the two germline ends. Germline CDR1 SEHNR, CDR2 FQNEAQ (reference sequence). This CDR3 has 17 amino acids.